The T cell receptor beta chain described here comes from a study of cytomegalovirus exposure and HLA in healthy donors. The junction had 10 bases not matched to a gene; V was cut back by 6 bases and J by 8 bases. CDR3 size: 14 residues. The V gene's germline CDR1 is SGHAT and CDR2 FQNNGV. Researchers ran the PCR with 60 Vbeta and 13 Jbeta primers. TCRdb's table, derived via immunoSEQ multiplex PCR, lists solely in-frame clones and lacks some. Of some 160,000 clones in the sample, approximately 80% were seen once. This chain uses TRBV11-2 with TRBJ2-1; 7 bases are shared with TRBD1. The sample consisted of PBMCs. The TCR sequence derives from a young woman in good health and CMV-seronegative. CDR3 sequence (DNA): TGTGCCAGCAGTAACCGACAGGGTAGGGATGAGCAGTTCTTC. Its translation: CASSNRQGRDEQFF.